The 27 T cell receptor beta chains below all came from one sample that was sequenced in a study of OX40 agonist ivuxolimab in advanced cancers. Generated by immunoSEQ multiplex PCR, the TCRdb table keeps only in-frame clones and is missing some. The sample lists tens of thousands of clones, about 86% seen once, with less than 4% in the top ten. Here the sequenced sample was CD4+ or CD8+ T cells sorted from blood, taken in a trial of the OX40 agonist ivuxolimab. Receptor source: an adult with an advanced solid tumor such as melanoma, head and neck, liver or kidney cancer.

This clone appeared a single time. The chain couples TRBV6-5 to TRBJ2-2; D might be TRBD2 (5 bases). This CDR3 contains 13 residues. Trimming stripped 2 bases from V and 7 bases from J, with 8 bases between. Germline assignment: CDR1 MNHEY and CDR2 SVGAGI. The CDR3 reads CASSYVEGGELFF. CDR3 nucleotide sequence: TGTGCCAGCAGTTACGTCGAGGGCGGGGAGCTGTTTTTT.

The chain carries TRBV29-1 and TRBJ2-1; TRBD2 matches 8 bases. This CDR3 has 13 amino acids. Losses at the gene ends were 6 bases for V and 5 bases for J; bases not matched to a gene: 6. Germline V lookup: CDR1 SQVTM, CDR2 ANQGSEA. The CDR3 DNA reads TGCAGCGTAGGAGCGGGGGTGAACAATGAGCAGTTCTTC. Its translation is CSVGAGVNNEQFF.

V gene TRBV21-1 combines with J gene TRBJ1-5; TRBD1, the D gene given by the table, was not confirmed from the DNA. TRBV21-1 is marked as a pseudogene. CDR3 length equals 16 residues. In DNA form, the CDR3 reads TGTGCCAGCAGCAACGTCGACAGGGAAGGAAATCAGCCCCAGCATTTT. Protein product: CASSNVDREGNQPQHF.

The rearrangement uses TRBV6-5 and TRBJ1-2; D is unclear. CDR3 size: 14 residues. The V end was cut by 0 bases, the J end by 2 bases, with 7 bases between. Germline V gene lookup returns CDR1 MNHEY and CDR2 SVGAGI. The CDR3 loop reads CASSYSTANYGYTF. In DNA form, the CDR3 reads TGTGCCAGCAGTTACTCCACAGCGAACTATGGCTACACCTTC.

This clone has a single count. This rearrangement joins TRBV12-2 to TRBJ1-3; the D segment call TRBD1 is taken from the table without a DNA check. TRBV12-2 is a pseudogene locus. This CDR3 spans 10 amino acids. CDR3 DNA: TGTGCAGGGCTTGAAAACACCATATATTTT. Its protein product is CAGLENTIYF.

The chain employs TRBV6-1 and TRBJ2-2; 7 nucleotides align to TRBD1. The ends lost 6 bases at V and 4 bases at J; junction bases unmatched: 8. The CDR3 consists of 15 residues. CDR1 is MNHNS and CDR2 is SASEGT in the germline V gene. The CDR3 DNA sequence: TGTGCCAGCAGGGAGACAGGGTTGGGCACCGGGGAGCTGTTTTTT. Its translation is CASRETGLGTGELFF.

The CDR3 DNA is TGTGCCAGCAGCCCCATAGACAGAAACATTCAGTACTTC. Residues: CASSPIDRNIQYF. This rearrangement joins TRBV7-2 to TRBJ2-4; possible D gene TRBD1, 5 bases. Germline CDR1 SGHTA, CDR2 FQGNSA. Trimming left V 5 bases short and J 6 bases short, with 11 bases between. The CDR3 has 13 residues.

The V and J genes are TRBV2 and TRBJ2-7; D is ambiguous. V was clipped by 5 bases and J by 4 bases, with 6 bases between them. The CDR3 covers 11 residues. CDR1 is SNHLY and CDR2 is FYNNEI in the germline V gene. CDR3 loop: CASSSGYEQYF. The CDR3 DNA sequence: TGTGCCAGCAGTTCTGGGTACGAGCAGTACTTC.

This rearrangement joins TRBV7-3 to TRBJ2-1, with TRBD1 matching over 8 bases. V gave up 5 bases and J gave up 3 bases; unmatched junction bases: 6. Germline V CDR1 and CDR2: SGHTA, FQGTGA. The CDR3 loop spans 15 amino acids. CDR3 loop: CASSLDRGGYNEQFF. In DNA form, the CDR3 reads TGTGCCAGCAGCCTCGACAGGGGAGGCTACAATGAGCAGTTCTTC.

The genes are TRBV5-1 and TRBJ1-2, with 7 nucleotides matching TRBD1. Trimming at V came to 2 bases and at J to 6 bases, leaving 4 bases not matched to a gene. Germline CDR1 is SGHRS and CDR2 is YFSETQ. This CDR3 spans 13 amino acids. CDR3 region: CASSFKQGNGYTF. CDR3 coding DNA: TGCGCCAGCAGCTTTAAACAGGGGAATGGCTACACCTTC.

The chain has TRBV5-4 and TRBJ2-5, with 11 nucleotides matching TRBD2. Trimming cost V 4 bases and J 4 bases; bases outside gene matches: 9. Germline V lookup: CDR1 SGHNT, CDR2 YYREEE (reference sequence). The CDR3 runs 16 residues. Here the CDR3 reads CASSSMGLAAGETQYF. CDR3 in DNA: TGTGCCAGCAGCAGCATGGGACTAGCGGCTGGAGAGACCCAGTACTTC.

The chain employs TRBV6-1 and TRBJ2-3; TRBD2 matches at 7 bases. Trimming at V came to 5 bases and at J to 5 bases, leaving 10 bases not matched to a gene. From germline, CDR1 is MNHNS and CDR2 SASEGT. This CDR3 spans 15 amino acids. CDR3 in DNA: TGTGCCAGCAGTCTCGAGCGGGGTTCCGGAGATACGCAGTATTTT. Its translation: CASSLERGSGDTQYF.

This chain connects TRBV4-2 to TRBJ2-3, with TRBD2 as a possible D gene (6 bases). The germline CDR1 and CDR2 sequences are LGHNA and YNFKEQ. This CDR3 is built from 16 residues. The ends were cut back, 0 bases at V and 0 bases at J, with 10 bases in the middle. The CDR3 coding sequence is TGTGCCAGCAGCCAAGATGGGGACTTTAGCACAGATACGCAGTATTTT. This encodes CASSQDGDFSTDTQYF.

The chain links TRBV10-3 to TRBJ1-1; D might be TRBD1 (6 bases). The V gene's germline CDR1 is ENHRY and CDR2 SYGVKD. Trimming left V 7 bases short and J 8 bases short, with 20 bases between. The CDR3 covers 14 residues. CDR3 DNA: TGTGCCATCACCCCTAACAGGGAATCTTCCGAAGCTTTCTTT. The encoded protein is CAITPNRESSEAFF.

The chain is built from TRBV11-3 and TRBJ2-1; 7 bases agree with TRBD1. Germline trimming cut 4 bases from V and 8 bases from J; bases unmatched to any gene: 2. Germline values: CDR1 SGHNT, CDR2 YENEEA. This CDR3 region has 12 residues. This chain's CDR3 is CASSSTGHEQFF. The CDR3, as DNA: TGTGCCAGCAGCTCGACAGGGCATGAGCAGTTCTTC.

This clone was seen just once. The gene calls are TRBV27 and TRBJ2-7, with TRBD1 matching 8 bases. The trim removed 0 bases at V and 0 bases at J, leaving 7 bases unmatched. Germline CDR1 is MNHEY and CDR2 is SMNVEV (reference sequence). CDR3 length: 17 amino acids. CDR3 sequence: CASSLSRGTGNSYEQYF. DNA for the CDR3: TGTGCCAGCAGTTTATCTAGAGGGACAGGTAACTCCTACGAGCAGTACTTC.

The chain couples TRBV10-3 to TRBJ2-7; possible D gene TRBD2, 6 bases. The germline V gene encodes CDR1 ENHRY and CDR2 SYGVKD. With 10 bases removed from V and 7 bases from J, the gap between germline ends came to 17 bases. CDR3 size: 12 residues. The CDR3 loop is CATSAAAGEQYF. The DNA of the CDR3 is TGTGCCACCTCCGCGGCGGCGGGGGAGCAGTACTTC.

The V gene is TRBV10-1, the J gene TRBJ1-1, with a weak D call TRBD1 (5 bases). Germline CDR1 WNHNN, CDR2 SYGVQD (reference sequence). CDR3 length equals 13 residues. Between the trimmed V and J ends, which lost 4 bases and 4 bases, there was a span of 10 bases. The CDR3 sequence: CASSGQPSTEAFF. The CDR3 region has the DNA TGCGCCAGCAGTGGACAGCCTAGCACTGAAGCTTTCTTT.

This clone was detected a few times. The V and J genes are TRBV11-3 and TRBJ2-1; 9 positions match TRBD2. Germline loops: CDR1 SGHNT, CDR2 YENEEA. V was pared by 3 bases and J by 8 bases, with 8 bases of the junction left unmatched. The CDR3 is 15 residues long. The CDR3 DNA sequence: TGTGCCAGCAGCTTTAGCGGGGGCCCTGGGGATGAGCAGTTCTTC. It encodes CASSFSGGPGDEQFF.

The J gene is TRBJ2-3, the V gene TRBV5-4; D ambiguous. The CDR3 is 13 residues long. Looked up from germline, CDR1 is SGHNT and CDR2 is YYREEE (reference sequence). V was clipped by 2 bases and J by 6 bases, with 10 bases between them. The CDR3 nucleotides are TGTGCCAGCAGCTTAGGCCAGGCGGATACGCAGTATTTT. Translating it yields CASSLGQADTQYF.

The rearrangement uses TRBV4-3 and TRBJ2-1; 8 bases are a match to TRBD2. In germline, CDR1 is LGHNA, CDR2 YSLEER. The CDR3 is 15 residues long. The trim removed 0 bases at V and 6 bases at J, leaving 4 bases unmatched. CDR3 residues: CASSQDWLAGNEQFF. Here the CDR3 DNA reads TGCGCCAGCAGCCAAGATTGGCTAGCGGGCAATGAGCAGTTCTTC.

This rearrangement joins TRBV19 to TRBJ2-7; unclear D gene. The CDR3 loop spans 15 amino acids. Germline V gene lookup returns CDR1 LNHDA and CDR2 SQIVND (reference sequence). Trimming left V 5 bases short and J 4 bases short, with 18 bases between. The CDR3 here is CASSSPGLLIYEQYF. Here the CDR3 DNA reads TGTGCCAGTAGTTCCCCGGGCCTCCTTATTTACGAGCAGTACTTC.

The J gene is TRBJ2-7, the V gene TRBV4-2, with TRBD1 as a possible D gene (8 bases). Germline V CDR1 and CDR2: LGHNA, YNFKEQ. Between the trimmed V and J ends, which lost 1 base and 4 bases, there was a span of 14 bases. This CDR3 has 15 residues. As DNA, the CDR3 is TGTGCCAGCAGCCAAGGCGTACAGGGGGGGTACGAGCAGTACTTC. It codes for CASSQGVQGGYEQYF.

V is TRBV18 and J is TRBJ1-6; tentative D call: TRBD1 (6 bases). CDR3 length: 16 residues. Germline CDR1 is KGHSH and CDR2 is LQKENI. V lost 6 bases and J 6 bases, leaving 18 bases between the germline ends. The CDR3 loop is CASSQRGGDRNSPLHF. The DNA of the CDR3 is TGTGCCAGCTCTCAAAGAGGGGGAGATCGTAATTCACCCCTCCACTTT.

This chain connects TRBV15 to TRBJ1-5, with 7 positions matching TRBD1. Trimming took 3 bases from V and 1 from J; bases not matched to a gene: 3. The CDR3 is 15 amino acids. Germline-derived CDR1 and CDR2 are LNHNV and YYDKDF (reference sequence). CDR3 loop: CATSREQGSNQPQHF. In DNA, the CDR3 is TGTGCCACCAGCAGGGAACAGGGGAGCAATCAGCCCCAGCATTTT.

CDR3 in DNA: TGTGCCAGCAGCTTGGGCGGCGGGGGAACCTACAATGAGCAGTTCTTC. Amino acid sequence: CASSLGGGGTYNEQFF. This chain uses TRBV5-4 with TRBJ2-1; 7 positions agree with TRBD2. CDR1 SGHNT and CDR2 YYREEE come from the germline V gene (reference sequence). V trimming: 0 bases; J trimming: 2 bases; junction bases outside the gene matches: 5. This CDR3 is 16 amino acids long.

This clone was found a few times. The chain has TRBV7-6 and TRBJ2-1, with 11 bases that match TRBD1. Germline V gene sequence: CDR1 SGHVS, CDR2 FNYEAQ. J gave up 7 bases and V 5 bases, and 7 bases lay outside the gene matches. The CDR3 consists of 15 residues. In DNA, the CDR3 is TGTGCCAGCAGCGGGCCGGGACAGGGGGAGAATGAGCAGTTCTTC. Protein sequence: CASSGPGQGENEQFF.